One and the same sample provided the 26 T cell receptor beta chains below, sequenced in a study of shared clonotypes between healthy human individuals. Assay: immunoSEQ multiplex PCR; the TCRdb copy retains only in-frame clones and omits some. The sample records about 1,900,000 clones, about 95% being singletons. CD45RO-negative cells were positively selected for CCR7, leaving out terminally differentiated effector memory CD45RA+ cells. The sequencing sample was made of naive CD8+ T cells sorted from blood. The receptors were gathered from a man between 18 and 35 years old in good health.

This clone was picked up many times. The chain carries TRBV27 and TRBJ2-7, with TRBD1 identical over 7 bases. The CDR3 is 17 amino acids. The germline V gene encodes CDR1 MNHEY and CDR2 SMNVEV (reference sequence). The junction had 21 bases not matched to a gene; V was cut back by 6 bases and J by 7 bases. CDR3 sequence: CASSHGPTGQFLWEQYF. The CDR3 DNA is TGTGCCAGCAGCCATGGCCCGACGGGACAGTTCCTCTGGGAGCAGTACTTC.

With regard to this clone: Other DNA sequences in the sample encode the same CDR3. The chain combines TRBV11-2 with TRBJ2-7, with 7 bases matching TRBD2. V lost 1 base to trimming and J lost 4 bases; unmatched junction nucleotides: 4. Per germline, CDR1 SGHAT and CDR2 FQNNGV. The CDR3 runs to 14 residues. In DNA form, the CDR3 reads TGTGCCAGCAGCTTAGCGGGCGGGGGTTACGAGCAGTACTTC. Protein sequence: CASSLAGGGYEQYF.

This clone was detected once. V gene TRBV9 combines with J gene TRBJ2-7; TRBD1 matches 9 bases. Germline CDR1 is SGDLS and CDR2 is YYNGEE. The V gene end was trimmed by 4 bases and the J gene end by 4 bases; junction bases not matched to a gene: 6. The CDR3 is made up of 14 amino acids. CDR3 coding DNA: TGTGCCAGCAGCTTGACAGGGGGGGCGTACGAGCAGTACTTC. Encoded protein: CASSLTGGAYEQYF.

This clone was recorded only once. The CDR3 DNA follows: TGCGCCAGCAGCCAAGTATGGGGGGGATTGAGCACTGAAGCTTTCTTT. As protein: CASSQVWGGLSTEAFF. V is TRBV4-3 and J is TRBJ1-1; TRBD1 might be the D (5 bases). Germline lookup yields CDR1 LGHNA and CDR2 YSLEER. Trimming removed 1 base from V and 4 bases from J, with 16 bases in between. The CDR3 is 16 residues long.

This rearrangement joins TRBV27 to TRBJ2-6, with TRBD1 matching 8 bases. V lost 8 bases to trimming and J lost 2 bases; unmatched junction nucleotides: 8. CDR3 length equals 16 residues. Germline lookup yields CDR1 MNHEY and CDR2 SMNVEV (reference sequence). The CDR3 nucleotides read TGTGCCAGCGCCTCCCAGGGGGCAGCTGGGGCCAACGTCCTGACTTTC. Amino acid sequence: CASASQGAAGANVLTF.

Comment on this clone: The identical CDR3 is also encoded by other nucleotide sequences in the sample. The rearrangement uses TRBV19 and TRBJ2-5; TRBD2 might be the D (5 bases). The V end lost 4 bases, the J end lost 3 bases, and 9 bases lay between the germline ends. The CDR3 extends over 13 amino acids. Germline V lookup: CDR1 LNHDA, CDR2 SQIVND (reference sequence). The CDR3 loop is CASSKDGEETQYF. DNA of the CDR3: TGTGCCAGTAGTAAGGACGGGGAAGAGACCCAGTACTTC.

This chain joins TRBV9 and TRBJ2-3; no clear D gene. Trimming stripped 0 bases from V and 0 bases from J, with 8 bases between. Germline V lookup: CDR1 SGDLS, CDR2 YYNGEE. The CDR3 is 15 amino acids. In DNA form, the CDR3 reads TGTGCCAGCAGCGTAGATTCAGGAAGCACAGATACGCAGTATTTT. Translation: CASSVDSGSTDTQYF.

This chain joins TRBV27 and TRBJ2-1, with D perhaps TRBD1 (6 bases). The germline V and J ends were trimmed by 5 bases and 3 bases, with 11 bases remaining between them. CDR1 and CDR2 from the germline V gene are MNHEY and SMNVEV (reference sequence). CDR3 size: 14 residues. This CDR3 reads CASSPTGHYNEQFF. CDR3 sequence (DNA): TGTGCCAGCAGTCCGACAGGACACTACAATGAGCAGTTCTTC.

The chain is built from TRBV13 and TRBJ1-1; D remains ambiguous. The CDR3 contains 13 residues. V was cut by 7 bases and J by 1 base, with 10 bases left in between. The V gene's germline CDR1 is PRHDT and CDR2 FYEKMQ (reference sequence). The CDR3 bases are TGTGCCAGCACACCGCCAGAGAACACTGAAGCTTTCTTT. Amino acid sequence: CASTPPENTEAFF.

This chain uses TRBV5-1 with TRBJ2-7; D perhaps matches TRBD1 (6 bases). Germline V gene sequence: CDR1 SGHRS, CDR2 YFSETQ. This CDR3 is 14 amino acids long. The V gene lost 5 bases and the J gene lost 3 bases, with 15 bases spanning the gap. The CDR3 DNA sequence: TGCGCCAGCAGGGCCCACAGGGAGTACTACGAGCAGTACTTC. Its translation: CASRAHREYYEQYF.

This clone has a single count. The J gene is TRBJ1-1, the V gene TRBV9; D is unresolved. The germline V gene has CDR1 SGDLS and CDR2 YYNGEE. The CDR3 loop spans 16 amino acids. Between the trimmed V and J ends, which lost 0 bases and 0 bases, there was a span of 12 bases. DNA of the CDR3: TGTGCCAGCAGCGTAGAATCTGGGCCTTTGAACACTGAAGCTTTCTTT. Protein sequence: CASSVESGPLNTEAFF.

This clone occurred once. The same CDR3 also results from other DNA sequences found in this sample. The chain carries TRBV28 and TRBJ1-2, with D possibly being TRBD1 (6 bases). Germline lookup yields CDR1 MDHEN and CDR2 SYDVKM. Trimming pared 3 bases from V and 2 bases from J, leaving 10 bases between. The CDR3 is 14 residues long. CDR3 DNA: TGTGCCAGCAGTTTGAGGGGGGGGAACTATGGCTACACCTTC. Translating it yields CASSLRGGNYGYTF.

CDR3 nucleotide sequence: TGTGCCAGCAGCTTGGCACTGCACAATGAGCAGTTCTTC. Translation gives CASSLALHNEQFF. The rearrangement links TRBV5-5 to TRBJ2-1; D is unresolved. The CDR3 totals 13 residues. CDR1 is SGHKS and CDR2 is YYEKEE in the germline V gene (reference sequence). V gave up 0 bases and J gave up 5 bases, with 6 bases separating them.

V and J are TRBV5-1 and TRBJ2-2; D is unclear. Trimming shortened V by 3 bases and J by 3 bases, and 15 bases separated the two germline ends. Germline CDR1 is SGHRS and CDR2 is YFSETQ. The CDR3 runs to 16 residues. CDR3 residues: CASSWSLGIDTGELFF. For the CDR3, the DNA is TGCGCCAGCAGCTGGAGTCTGGGAATAGACACCGGGGAGCTGTTTTTT.

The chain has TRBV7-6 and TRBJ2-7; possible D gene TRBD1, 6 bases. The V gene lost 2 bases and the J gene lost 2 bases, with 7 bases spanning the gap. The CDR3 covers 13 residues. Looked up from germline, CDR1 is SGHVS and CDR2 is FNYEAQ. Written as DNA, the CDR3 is TGTGCCAGCAGCTTAAGGACAGCCTACGAGCAGTACTTC. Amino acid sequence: CASSLRTAYEQYF.

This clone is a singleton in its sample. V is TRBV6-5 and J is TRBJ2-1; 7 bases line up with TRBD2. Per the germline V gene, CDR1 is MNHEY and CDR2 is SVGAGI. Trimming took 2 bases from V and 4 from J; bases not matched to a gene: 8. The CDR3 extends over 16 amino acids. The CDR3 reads CASSYGQAGDYNEQFF. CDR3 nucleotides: TGTGCCAGCAGTTACGGTCAGGCGGGGGATTACAATGAGCAGTTCTTC.

CDR3 in amino acids: CAISEYEPTYEQYF. CDR3 DNA: TGTGCCATCAGTGAGTACGAGCCCACCTACGAGCAGTACTTC. The chain recombines TRBV10-3 with TRBJ2-7; D not resolved. Trimming removed 1 base at V and 2 bases at J, with 9 bases between. CDR3 length: 14 residues. The germline gives CDR1 ENHRY, CDR2 SYGVKD.

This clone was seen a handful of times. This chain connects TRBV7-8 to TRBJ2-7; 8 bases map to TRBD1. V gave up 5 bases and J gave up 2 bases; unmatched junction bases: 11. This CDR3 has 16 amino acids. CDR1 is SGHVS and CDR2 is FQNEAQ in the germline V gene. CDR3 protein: CASSPSRDRSPYEQYF. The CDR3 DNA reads TGTGCCAGCAGCCCATCCCGGGACAGGAGCCCCTACGAGCAGTACTTC.

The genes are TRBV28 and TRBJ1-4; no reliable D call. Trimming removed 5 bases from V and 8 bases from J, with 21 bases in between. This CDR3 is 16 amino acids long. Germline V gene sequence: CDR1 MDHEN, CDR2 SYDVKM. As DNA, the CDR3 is TGTGCCAGCAGTGCTAGCCACACCACTCCGATGGAAAAACTGTTTTTT. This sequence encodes CASSASHTTPMEKLFF.

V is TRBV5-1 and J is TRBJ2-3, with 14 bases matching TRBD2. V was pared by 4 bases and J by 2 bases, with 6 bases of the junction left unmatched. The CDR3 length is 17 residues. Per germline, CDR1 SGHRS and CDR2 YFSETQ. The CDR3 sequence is CASSRRTSGGHTDTQYF. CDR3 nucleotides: TGCGCCAGCAGCCGCAGGACTAGCGGGGGGCACACAGATACGCAGTATTTT.

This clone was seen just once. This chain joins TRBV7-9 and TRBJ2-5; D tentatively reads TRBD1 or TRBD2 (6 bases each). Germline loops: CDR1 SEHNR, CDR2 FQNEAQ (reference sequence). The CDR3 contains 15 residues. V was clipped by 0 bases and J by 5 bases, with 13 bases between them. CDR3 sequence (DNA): TGTGCCAGCAGCTTAGCGACGGGGGCACAGGAGACCCAGTACTTC. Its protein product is CASSLATGAQETQYF.

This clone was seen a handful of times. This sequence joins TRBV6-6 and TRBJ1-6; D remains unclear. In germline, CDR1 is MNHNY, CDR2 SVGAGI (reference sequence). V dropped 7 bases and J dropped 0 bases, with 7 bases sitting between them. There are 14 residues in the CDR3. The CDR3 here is CASIGSSYNSPLHF. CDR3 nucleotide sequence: TGTGCCAGCATAGGCAGCTCCTATAATTCACCCCTCCACTTT.

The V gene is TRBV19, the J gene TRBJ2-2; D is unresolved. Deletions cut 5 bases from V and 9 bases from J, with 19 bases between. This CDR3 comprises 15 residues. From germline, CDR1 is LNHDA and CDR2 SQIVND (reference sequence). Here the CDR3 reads CASSPLSRYAWELFF. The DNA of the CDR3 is TGTGCCAGTAGTCCCCTTTCGCGATATGCTTGGGAGCTGTTTTTT.

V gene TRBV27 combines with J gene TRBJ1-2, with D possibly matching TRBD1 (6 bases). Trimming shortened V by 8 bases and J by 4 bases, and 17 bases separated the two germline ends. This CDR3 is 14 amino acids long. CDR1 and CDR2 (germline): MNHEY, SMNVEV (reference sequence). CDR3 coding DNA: TGTGCCAGCGCAACCCGGGGGCGAGGCTATGGCTACACCTTC. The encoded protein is CASATRGRGYGYTF.

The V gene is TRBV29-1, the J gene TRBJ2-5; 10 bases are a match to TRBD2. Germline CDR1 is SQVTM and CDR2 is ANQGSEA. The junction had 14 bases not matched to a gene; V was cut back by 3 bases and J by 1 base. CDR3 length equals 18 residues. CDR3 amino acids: CSVELRLAGAVPQETQYF. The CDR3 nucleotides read TGCAGCGTTGAGTTGCGACTAGCGGGCGCCGTACCCCAAGAGACCCAGTACTTC.

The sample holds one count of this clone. The DNA of the CDR3 is TGCGCCAGCAGCCCTGGGACTAGCGGGAGCCACACCGGGGAGCTGTTTTTT. Translating gives CASSPGTSGSHTGELFF. The rearrangement links TRBV5-1 to TRBJ2-2, with TRBD2 matching over 14 bases. V shed 4 bases and J 3 bases; nucleotides not matched to a gene: 5. The V gene's germline CDR1 is SGHRS and CDR2 YFSETQ. CDR3 length: 17 amino acids.